This paragraph covers one TCR beta chain sequence. The data were taken from a study of blood T cell repertoires in COVID-19. Overall study context: Both acute and convalescent COVID-19 samples were obtained from the United States, Italy and Spain.

CDR3 size: 15 residues. V dropped 3 bases and J dropped 2 bases, with 13 bases sitting between them. The germline gives CDR1 MNHEY, CDR2 SVGAGI. Produced via immunoSEQ multiplex PCR; TCRdb's table is partial and in-frame only. The table lists approximately 66,000 clones, under 90% of them singletons. Material for sequencing was peripheral blood. The receptor comes from a man aged 60 to 75 with acute or convalescent COVID-19. V and J are TRBV6-5 and TRBJ1-2, with D possibly matching TRBD1 (5 bases). The CDR3 coding sequence is TGTGCCAGCAGTTATCGGATAGACAGAAACTATGGCTACACCTTC. It specifies CASSYRIDRNYGYTF.